The source of this T cell receptor beta chain is a study of T cell responses to AZD1222 COVID-19 vaccine. Broader study findings: Recipients of two AZD1222 doses showed rising Spike-specific TCR breadth and depth. The reported proportion of spike-specific TCRs targeting unmutated variant regions was nearly half. Donors skewed white British and female; clonal diversity was possibly underestimated. None of the repertoires were sampled until the peak T cell response had passed.

The CDR3 contains 17 residues. The J segment lost 0 bases and the V segment lost 1 base, leaving 9 bases of the junction unmatched. The germline gives CDR1 SGHDT, CDR2 YYEEEE. Only in-frame clones appear in the TCRdb table, and some are missing; sequencing was by immunoSEQ multiplex PCR. The repertoire consists of roughly 110,000 clones, with around 90% occurring once and the leading ten covering 6.6%. About this clone itself: The antigen is unknown.

The J gene is TRBJ1-1, the V gene TRBV5-6; TRBD1 aligns across 7 bases. Sequencing was performed on peripheral blood, taken on day 0 of AZD1222 vaccination. The receptor's source is an adult in good health. The CDR3 sequence is CASSLYRGADMNTEAFF. The CDR3 nucleotides are TGTGCCAGCAGCTTGTACAGGGGTGCGGACATGAACACTGAAGCTTTCTTT.